The TCR beta chain described here comes from a study of early T cells in non-severe SARS-CoV-2 infection. Across the whole study: RNA in bulk from unsorted whole blood was sequenced, and chains were unpaired. Whole-study results and caveats: Matching with VDJdb favored anti-spike CD8 responses (missing private and CD4 specificities).

This clonotype was counted many times. No antigen is known for it. Individual cDNA molecules were tagged with unique molecular identifiers. Via MiXCR, TCRdb re-called the 5' RACE reads, giving one row per CDR3 protein. Among 60,000 to 90,000 distinct CDR3 sequences listed, about 15% were seen once. This TCR derives from an adult who was a healthcare worker with PCR-confirmed SARS-CoV-2 infection or an uninfected control (not recorded which). Sequenced material: whole blood.

This chain's CDR3 is CASSVDTGATGELFF. The CDR3 DNA sequence: TGTGCCAGCAGCGTAGATACGGGGGCGACCGGGGAGCTGTTTTTT. V gene TRBV9 combines with J gene TRBJ2-2, with D perhaps matching TRBD1 or TRBD2 (6 bases each). The CDR3 runs to 15 residues. V lost 0 bases, J lost 5 bases, and 11 bases lay in between. Germline values: CDR1 SGDLS, CDR2 YYNGEE.